Shown below are 9 T cell receptor beta chains from a single sample sequenced in a study of blood T cell repertoires in COVID-19. Using immunoSEQ multiplex PCR, the repertoire was profiled, and TCRdb retains in-frame clones only, with some absent. Among hundreds of thousands of clones, approximately 89% were seen once, and the ten largest hold around 1.9%. Source material: PBMCs or T cells enriched from blood (not recorded which). The receptors were gathered from a man aged 40-49 years in a cohort exposed to, infected with or recovered from COVID-19 (not recorded which).

The V and J genes are TRBV5-1 and TRBJ2-3; D unresolved. The germline V gene has CDR1 SGHRS and CDR2 YFSETQ. The CDR3 sequence is 16 residues long. Between the trimmed V and J ends, which lost 0 bases and 2 bases, there was a span of 13 bases. This chain's CDR3 is CASSLAYSRYTDTQYF. The CDR3 DNA sequence: TGCGCCAGCAGCTTGGCGTACAGCCGTTACACAGATACGCAGTATTTT.

This chain connects TRBV10-3 to TRBJ2-7; no reliable D call. V dropped 4 bases and J dropped 4 bases, with 17 bases sitting between them. Germline V gene data show CDR1 as ENHRY and CDR2 as SYGVKD. The CDR3 extends over 15 amino acids. The CDR3 sequence is CAISASHPPVYEQYF. In nucleotides, the CDR3 is TGTGCCATCAGTGCGTCGCATCCCCCGGTATACGAGCAGTACTTC.

The CDR3 protein is CASSPTGYGYTF. CDR3 nucleotides: TGTGCCAGCAGTCCCACAGGTTATGGCTACACCTTC. The chain carries TRBV27 and TRBJ1-2; a possible D gene is TRBD1 (5 bases). CDR1 and CDR2 (germline): MNHEY, SMNVEV (reference sequence). The CDR3 is 12 amino acids. The V gene lost 5 bases and the J gene lost 5 bases, with 9 bases spanning the gap.

The J gene is TRBJ2-2, the V gene TRBV5-5; weak D call: TRBD1 (6 bases). The CDR3 sequence is 14 residues long. Germline V CDR1 and CDR2: SGHKS, YYEKEE (reference sequence). V lost 1 base to trimming and J lost 5 bases, with 9 bases between them. CDR3 loop: CASSLRQGTGELFF. For the CDR3, the DNA is TGTGCCAGCAGCTTGAGGCAGGGGACCGGGGAGCTGTTTTTT. Supplemented by reference TRBV5-5 and TRBJ2-2, the full variable domain reads DAGVTQSPTHLIKTRGQQVTLRCSPISGHKSVSWYQQVLGQGPQFIFQYYEKEERGRGNFPDRFSARQFPNYSSELNVNALLLGDSALYLCASSLRQGTGELFFGEGSRLTVL.

The chain recombines TRBV24-1 with TRBJ2-2; TRBD1 might be the D (6 bases). The CDR3 totals 16 residues. V shed 4 bases and J shed 4 bases, with 15 bases lying between them. CDR1 KGHDR and CDR2 SFDVKD come from the germline V gene. This chain's CDR3 is CATSDQRTAGTGELFF. The DNA of the CDR3 is TGTGCCACCAGTGACCAACGGACAGCCGGCACCGGGGAGCTGTTTTTT.

J is TRBJ2-1 and V is TRBV25-1, with D maybe TRBD1 (6 bases). V shed 3 bases and J shed 7 bases, with 7 bases lying between them. CDR1 MGHDK and CDR2 SYGVNS come from the germline V gene. The CDR3 runs 12 residues. CDR3 residues: CASSEQGNEQFF. The CDR3 nucleotides are TGTGCCAGCAGTGAGCAGGGGAATGAGCAGTTCTTC.

This chain joins TRBV5-4 and TRBJ1-5; D not resolved. CDR3 size: 14 residues. Germline-derived CDR1 and CDR2 are SGHNT and YYREEE (reference sequence). Trimming removed 1 base from V and 0 bases from J, with 5 bases in between. The CDR3 DNA follows: TGTGCCAGCAGCTTGTACAATAGCAATCAGCCCCAGCATTTT. Its translation is CASSLYNSNQPQHF.

The count of this clone is one. This chain uses TRBV19 with TRBJ1-6; D might be TRBD1 (5 bases). Trimming removed 3 bases from V and 7 bases from J, with 10 bases in between. This CDR3 is 14 amino acids long. Looked up from germline, CDR1 is LNHDA and CDR2 is SQIVND (reference sequence). The CDR3, as DNA: TGTGCCAGTAGTATTAGGGGTTGGAATTCACCCCTCCACTTT. The encoded protein is CASSIRGWNSPLHF.

The chain combines TRBV4-1 with TRBJ2-5; D may be TRBD2 (7 bases). Germline V gene lookup returns CDR1 MGHRA and CDR2 YSYEKL. The germline V and J ends were trimmed by 8 bases and 5 bases, with 9 bases remaining between them. CDR3 length equals 11 residues. The CDR3 DNA follows: TGCGCCAGCGGGAGGGGGGAGACCCAGTACTTC. It specifies CASGRGETQYF.